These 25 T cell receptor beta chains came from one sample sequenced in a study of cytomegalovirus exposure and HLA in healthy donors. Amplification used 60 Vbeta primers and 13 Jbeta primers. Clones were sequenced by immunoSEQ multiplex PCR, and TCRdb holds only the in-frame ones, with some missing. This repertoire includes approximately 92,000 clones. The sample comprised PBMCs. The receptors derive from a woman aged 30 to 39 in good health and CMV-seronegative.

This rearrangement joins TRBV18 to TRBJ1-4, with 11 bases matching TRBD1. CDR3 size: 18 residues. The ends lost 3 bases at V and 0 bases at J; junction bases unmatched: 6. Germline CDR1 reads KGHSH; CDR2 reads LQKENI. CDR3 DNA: TGTGCCAGCTCACCCGGGACAGGGGGGACAACAACTAATGAAAAACTGTTTTTT. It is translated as CASSPGTGGTTTNEKLFF.

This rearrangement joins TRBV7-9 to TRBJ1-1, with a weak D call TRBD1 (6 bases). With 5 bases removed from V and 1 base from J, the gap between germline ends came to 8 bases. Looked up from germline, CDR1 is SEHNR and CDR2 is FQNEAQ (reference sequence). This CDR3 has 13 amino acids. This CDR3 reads CASSRGGNTEAFF. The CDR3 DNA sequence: TGTGCCAGCAGCCGAGGGGGGAACACTGAAGCTTTCTTT.

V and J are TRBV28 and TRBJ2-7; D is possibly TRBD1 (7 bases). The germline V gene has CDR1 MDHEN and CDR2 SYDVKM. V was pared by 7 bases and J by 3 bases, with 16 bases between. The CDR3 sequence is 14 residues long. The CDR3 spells CASKMTGTLYEQYF. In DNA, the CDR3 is TGTGCCAGCAAGATGACAGGGACTCTCTACGAGCAGTACTTC. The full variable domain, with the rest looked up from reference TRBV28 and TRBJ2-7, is DVKVTQSSRYLVKRTGEKVFLECVQDMDHENMFWYRQDPGLGLRLIYFSYDVKMKEKGDIPEGYSVSREKKERFSLILESASTNQTSMYLCASKMTGTLYEQYFGPGTRLTVT.

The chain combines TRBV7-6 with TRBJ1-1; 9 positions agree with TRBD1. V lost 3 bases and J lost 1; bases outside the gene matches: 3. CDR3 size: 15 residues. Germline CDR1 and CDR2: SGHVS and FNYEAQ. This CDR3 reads CASSFTDRGNTEAFF. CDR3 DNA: TGTGCCAGCAGCTTTACGGACAGGGGGAACACTGAAGCTTTCTTT.

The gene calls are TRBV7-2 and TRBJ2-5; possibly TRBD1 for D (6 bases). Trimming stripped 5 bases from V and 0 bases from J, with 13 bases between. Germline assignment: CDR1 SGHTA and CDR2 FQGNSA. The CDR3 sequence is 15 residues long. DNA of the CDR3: TGTGCCAGCAGCACACTTAGGGGGAACCAAGAGACCCAGTACTTC. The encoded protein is CASSTLRGNQETQYF. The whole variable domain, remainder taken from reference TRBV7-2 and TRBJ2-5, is GAGVSQSPSNKVTEKGKDVELRCDPISGHTALYWYRQSLGQGLEFLIYFQGNSAPDKSGLPSDRFSAERTGGSVSTLTIQRTQQEDSAVYLCASSTLRGNQETQYFGPGTRLLVL.

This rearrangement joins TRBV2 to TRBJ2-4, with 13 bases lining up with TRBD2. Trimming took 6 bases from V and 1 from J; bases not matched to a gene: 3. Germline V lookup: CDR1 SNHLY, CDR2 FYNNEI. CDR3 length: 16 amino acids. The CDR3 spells CASRLAGGVAKNIQYF. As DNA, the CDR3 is TGTGCCAGCAGACTAGCGGGGGGGGTGGCCAAAAACATTCAGTACTTC.

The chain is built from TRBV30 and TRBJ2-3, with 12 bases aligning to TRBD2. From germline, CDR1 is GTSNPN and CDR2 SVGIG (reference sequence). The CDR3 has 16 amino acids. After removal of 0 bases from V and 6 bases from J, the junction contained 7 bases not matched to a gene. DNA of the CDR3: TGTGCCTGGAGTGTAGGACTAGCGGGGCTGGCGGATACGCAGTATTTT. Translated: CAWSVGLAGLADTQYF. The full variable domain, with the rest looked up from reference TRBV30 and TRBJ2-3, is SQTIHQWPATLVQPVGSPLSLECTVEGTSNPNLYWYRQAAGRGLQLLFYSVGIGQISSEVPQNLSASRPQDRQFILSSKKLLLSDSGFYLCAWSVGLAGLADTQYFGPGTRLTVL.

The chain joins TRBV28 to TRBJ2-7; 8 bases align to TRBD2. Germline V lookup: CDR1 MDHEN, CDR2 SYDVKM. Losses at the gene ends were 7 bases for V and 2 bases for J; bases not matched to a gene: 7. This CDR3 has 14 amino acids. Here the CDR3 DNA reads TGTGCCAGCACTATAGCGGGATCGACCTACGAGCAGTACTTC. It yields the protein CASTIAGSTYEQYF.

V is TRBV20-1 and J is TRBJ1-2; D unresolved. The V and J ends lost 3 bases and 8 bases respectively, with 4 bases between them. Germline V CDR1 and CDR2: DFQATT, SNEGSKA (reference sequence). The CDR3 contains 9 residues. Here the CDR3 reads CSASPGYTF. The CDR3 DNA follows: TGCAGTGCTAGCCCGGGCTACACCTTC.

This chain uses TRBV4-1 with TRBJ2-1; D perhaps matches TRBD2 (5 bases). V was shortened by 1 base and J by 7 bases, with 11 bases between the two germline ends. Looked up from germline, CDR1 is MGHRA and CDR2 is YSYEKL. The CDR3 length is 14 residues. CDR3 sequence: CASSQARPGNEQFF. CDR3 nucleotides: TGCGCCAGCAGCCAAGCCAGGCCGGGGAATGAGCAGTTCTTC.

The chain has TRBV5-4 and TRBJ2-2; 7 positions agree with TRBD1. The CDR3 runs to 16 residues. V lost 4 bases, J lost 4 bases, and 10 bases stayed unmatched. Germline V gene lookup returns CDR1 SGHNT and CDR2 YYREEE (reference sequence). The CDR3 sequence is CASSTGARRGTGELFF. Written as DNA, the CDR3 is TGTGCCAGCAGCACAGGGGCCCGACGTGGCACCGGGGAGCTGTTTTTT.

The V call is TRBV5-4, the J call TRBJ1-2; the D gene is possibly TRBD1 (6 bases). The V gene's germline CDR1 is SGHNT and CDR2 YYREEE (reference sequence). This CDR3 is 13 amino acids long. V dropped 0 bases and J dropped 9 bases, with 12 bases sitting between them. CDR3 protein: CASSLDRDASYTF. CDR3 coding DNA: TGTGCCAGCAGCTTGGACAGGGACGCGAGCTACACCTTC.

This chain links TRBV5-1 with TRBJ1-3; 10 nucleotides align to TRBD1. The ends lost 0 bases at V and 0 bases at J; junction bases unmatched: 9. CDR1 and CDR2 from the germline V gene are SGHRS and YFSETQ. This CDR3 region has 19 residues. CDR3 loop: CASSLEGQGFWGSGNTIYF. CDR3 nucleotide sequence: TGCGCCAGCAGCTTGGAGGGACAGGGGTTTTGGGGCTCTGGAAACACCATATATTTT.

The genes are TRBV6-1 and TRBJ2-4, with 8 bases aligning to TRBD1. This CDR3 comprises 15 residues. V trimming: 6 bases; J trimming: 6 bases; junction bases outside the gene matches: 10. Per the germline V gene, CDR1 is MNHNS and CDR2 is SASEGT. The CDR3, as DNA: TGTGCCAGCAGAGCAGACGACAGGGGAAGAAACATTCAGTACTTC. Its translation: CASRADDRGRNIQYF.

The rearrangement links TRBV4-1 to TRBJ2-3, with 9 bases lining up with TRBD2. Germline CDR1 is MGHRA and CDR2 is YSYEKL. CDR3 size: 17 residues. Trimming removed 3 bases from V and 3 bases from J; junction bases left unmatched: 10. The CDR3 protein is CASSQFRRGRATDTQYF. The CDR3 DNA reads TGCGCCAGCAGCCAGTTCCGTCGCGGGAGGGCAACAGATACGCAGTATTTT.

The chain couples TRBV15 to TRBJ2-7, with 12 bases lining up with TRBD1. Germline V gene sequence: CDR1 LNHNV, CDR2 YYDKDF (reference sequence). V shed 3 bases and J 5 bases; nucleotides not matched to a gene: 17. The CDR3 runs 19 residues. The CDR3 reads CATSRSSTGFRDRGHEQYF. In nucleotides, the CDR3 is TGTGCCACCAGCAGGTCATCCACCGGATTCCGGGACAGGGGGCACGAGCAGTACTTC. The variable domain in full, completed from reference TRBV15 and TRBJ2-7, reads DAMVIQNPRYQVTQFGKPVTLSCSQTLNHNVMYWYQQKSSQAPKLLFHYYDKDFNNEADTPDNFQSRRPNTSFCFLDIRSPGLGDTAMYLCATSRSSTGFRDRGHEQYFGPGTRLTVT.

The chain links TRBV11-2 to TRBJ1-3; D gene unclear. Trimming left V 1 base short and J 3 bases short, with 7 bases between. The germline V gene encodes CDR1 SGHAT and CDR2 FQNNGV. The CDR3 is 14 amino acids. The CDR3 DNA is TGTGCCAGCAGCTTAGGGCGGGTTGGAAACACCATATATTTT. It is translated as CASSLGRVGNTIYF.

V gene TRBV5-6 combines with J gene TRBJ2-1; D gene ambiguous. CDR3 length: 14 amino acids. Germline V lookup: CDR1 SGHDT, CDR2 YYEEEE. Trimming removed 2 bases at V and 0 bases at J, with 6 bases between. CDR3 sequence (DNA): TGTGCCAGCAGCTTTTCGAGCTCCTACAATGAGCAGTTCTTC. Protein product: CASSFSSSYNEQFF.

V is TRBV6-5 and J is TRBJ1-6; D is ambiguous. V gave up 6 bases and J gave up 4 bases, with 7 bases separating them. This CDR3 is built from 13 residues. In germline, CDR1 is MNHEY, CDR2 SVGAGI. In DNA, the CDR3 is TGTGCCAGCAGCACAGTGTATAATTCACCCCTCCACTTT. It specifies CASSTVYNSPLHF.

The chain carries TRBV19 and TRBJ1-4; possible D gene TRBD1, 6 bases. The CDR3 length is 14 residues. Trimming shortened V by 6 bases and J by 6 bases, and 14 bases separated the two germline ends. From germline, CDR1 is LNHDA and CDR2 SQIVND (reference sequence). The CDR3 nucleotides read TGTGCCAGTAGGCACTTAGGGGGTCATGAAAAACTGTTTTTT. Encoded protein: CASRHLGGHEKLFF.

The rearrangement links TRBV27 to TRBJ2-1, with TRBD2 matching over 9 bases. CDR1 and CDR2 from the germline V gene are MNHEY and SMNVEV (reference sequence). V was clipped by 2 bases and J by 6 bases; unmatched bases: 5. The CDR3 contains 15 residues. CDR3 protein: CASSLAGGPFNEQFF. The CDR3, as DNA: TGTGCCAGCAGTTTAGCGGGAGGGCCCTTCAATGAGCAGTTCTTC.

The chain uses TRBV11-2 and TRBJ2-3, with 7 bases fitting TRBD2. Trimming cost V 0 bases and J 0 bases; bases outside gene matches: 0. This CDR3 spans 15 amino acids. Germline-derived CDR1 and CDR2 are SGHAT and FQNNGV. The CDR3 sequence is CASSLERGSTDTQYF. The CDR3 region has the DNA TGTGCCAGCAGCTTAGAGCGGGGGAGCACAGATACGCAGTATTTT.

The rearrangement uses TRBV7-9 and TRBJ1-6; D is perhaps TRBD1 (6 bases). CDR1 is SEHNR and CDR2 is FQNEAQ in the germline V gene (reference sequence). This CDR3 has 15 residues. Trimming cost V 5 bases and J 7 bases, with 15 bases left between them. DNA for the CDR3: TGTGCCAGCAGCCTGCTGACAGGTGGAAATTCACCCCTCCACTTT. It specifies CASSLLTGGNSPLHF.

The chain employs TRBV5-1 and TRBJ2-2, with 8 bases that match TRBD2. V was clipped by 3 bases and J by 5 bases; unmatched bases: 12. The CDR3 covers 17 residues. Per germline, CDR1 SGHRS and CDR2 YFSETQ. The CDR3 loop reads CASSSPRGGSLTGELFF. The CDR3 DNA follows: TGCGCCAGCAGCTCCCCCCGGGGGGGTAGCTTGACCGGGGAGCTGTTTTTT.

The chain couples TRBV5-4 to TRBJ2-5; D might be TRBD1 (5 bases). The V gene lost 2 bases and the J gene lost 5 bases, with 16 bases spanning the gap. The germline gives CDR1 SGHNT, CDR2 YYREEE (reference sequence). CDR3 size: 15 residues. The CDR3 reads CASSLPIRGAETQYF. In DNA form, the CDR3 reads TGTGCCAGCAGCTTACCCATAAGGGGCGCGGAGACCCAGTACTTC.